The entry below describes one T cell receptor (beta chain). Its antigen is currently unknown. CD45RO-negative, CCR7-selected cells formed the naive CD8 fraction, which excluded terminally differentiated effector memory CD45RA+ cells. The CDR3 spans 9 residues. The V gene's germline CDR1 is MDHEN and CDR2 SYDVKM. Trimming stripped 10 bases from V and 5 bases from J, with 6 bases between. This entry belongs to a study of shared clonotypes between healthy human individuals. Findings and limits, study-wide: Despite large depth, rarefaction showed incomplete sorted-subset sequencing.

TCRdb keeps only in-frame clones here, not all; method: immunoSEQ multiplex PCR. The top ten hold about 24% of the sample, which has some 800,000 clones, 80% to 95% seen once. This sequence joins TRBV28 and TRBJ2-7; D is ambiguous. The source material was naive CD8+ T cells sorted from blood. The receptor was derived from a man aged 25 to 40 in good health. The CDR3 region has the DNA TGTGCCACCGGACACGAGCAGTACTTC. It encodes CATGHEQYF.